This T cell receptor (beta chain) emerged from a study of Ad26.COV2.S vaccination and SARS-CoV-2 variants. As to treatment: around 19 received Ad26.COV2.S at low or high dose, single or two shots; several received placebo; per-sample allocation not given. Samples were taken on day 63 after the first vaccine or placebo injection. V was pared by 4 bases and J by 9 bases, with 17 bases between. Germline V gene sequence: CDR1 SGDLS, CDR2 YYNGEE. The length of the CDR3 is 13 residues. Data came from immunoSEQ multiplex PCR; TCRdb stores just in-frame clones and leaves some out. The table lists about 480,000 clones, 87% of them singletons.

This clonotype was sampled from a person between 18 and 65 years old who received the Ad26.COV2.S COVID-19 vaccine or a placebo. This specimen was peripheral blood, taken in a trial of Ad26.COV2.S vaccine versus placebo. V and J are TRBV9 and TRBJ2-7, with D maybe TRBD2 (6 bases). As DNA, the CDR3 is TGTGCCAGCAGCTTGACTCAAGGAGGGGTGCAGTACTTC. Translation: CASSLTQGGVQYF. Using reference TRBV9 and TRBJ2-7 for the parts outside the CDR3, the full variable domain is DSGVTQTPKHLITATGQRVTLRCSPRSGDLSVYWYQQSLDQGLQFLIQYYNGEERAKGNILERFSAQQFPDLHSELNLSSLELGDSALYFCASSLTQGGVQYFGPGTRLTVT.